This TCR beta chain comes out of a study of T cells after yellow fever vaccination. TCRdb reanalysed the 5' RACE reads using MiXCR and keeps one entry per CDR3 protein. The data contain 200,000 to 300,000 distinct CDR3 sequences, about 7% of them singletons. The germline gives CDR1 KGHSH, CDR2 LQKENI. V shed 3 bases and J shed 6 bases, with 11 bases lying between them. The CDR3 is 14 amino acids. This clonotype was observed a few times. The clonotype comes from a man younger than 40 who received the YFV17D yellow fever vaccine. The J gene is TRBJ1-4, the V gene TRBV18, with D possibly TRBD1 on 5 matching bases. Sequences were derived from CD4+ T cells sorted from PBMCs, sampled on the day of the yellow fever booster vaccination. The CDR3 loop reads CASSPPGRYEKLFF. CDR3 coding DNA: TGTGCCAGCTCACCGCCAGGGAGATATGAAAAACTGTTTTTT.